The source of this TCR beta chain is a study of T-cell reconstitution after alpha-beta-depleted transplantation in children. Preparing the TCRbeta library involved the use of unique molecular identifiers. TCRdb re-called the PCR reads through MiXCR, storing one row per CDR3 protein. The data contain about 230,000 distinct CDR3 sequences, approximately 9.9% of them singletons. This CDR3 region has 13 residues. With 6 bases removed from V and 11 bases from J, the gap between germline ends came to 19 bases. Here the sequenced sample was PBMCs from the stem cell graft donor, taken from the stem cell graft. This sequence originates from a human donor who donated a stem cell graft to a child with SCID. This chain connects TRBV12-3 or TRBV12-4 to TRBJ1-1; a possible D gene is TRBD1 (6 bases). The chain's CDR3 is CASRIQGLPVAFF. The CDR3, as DNA: TGTGCCAGCAGGATACAGGGACTGCCTGTGGCTTTCTTT.